One sample yielded the 9 T cell receptor beta chains listed below, sequenced in a study of shared clonotypes between healthy human individuals. Generated by immunoSEQ multiplex PCR, the TCRdb table keeps only in-frame clones and is missing some. The table lists 550,000 to 800,000 clones, 90% of them singletons. Sequencing input: memory CD8+ T cells from PBMCs. This sample's subset: CD45RO+ cells pooled with CCR7-negative TemRA cells. The receptor set was obtained from a man younger than 35 in good health. Some clones in this sample may be carry-over from other donors' samples.

This clone was seen only a few times. The gene calls are TRBV7-6 and TRBJ1-3, with D possibly being TRBD1 (6 bases). Germline CDR1 SGHVS, CDR2 FNYEAQ. This CDR3 has 13 amino acids. With 5 bases removed from V and 8 bases from J, the gap between germline ends came to 13 bases. This CDR3 reads CASSTGMRDTIYF. The CDR3 region has the DNA TGTGCCAGCAGCACAGGGATGAGGGACACCATATATTTT.

The chain is built from TRBV5-1 and TRBJ2-4; the D is unclear. CDR1 is SGHRS and CDR2 is YFSETQ in the germline V gene. Trimming stripped 1 base from V and 7 bases from J, with 15 bases between. The CDR3 has 15 amino acids. In nucleotides, the CDR3 is TGCGCCAGCAGCTTGTTAGGCAGGTTGGAGAACATTCAGTACTTC. Translated: CASSLLGRLENIQYF.

This rearrangement joins TRBV21-1 to TRBJ1-1; the table assigns TRBD1, which was not confirmed against the DNA. TRBV21-1 is flagged as a pseudogene. This CDR3 is 19 amino acids long. CDR3 nucleotide sequence: TGTGCCAGCAGCAAGTTAAAAGGGGGTGCATACGGAGAGAACACTGAAGCTTTCTTT. This sequence encodes CASSKLKGGAYGENTEAFF.

The chain is built from TRBV9 and TRBJ2-1; 8 nucleotides align to TRBD1. After removal of 3 bases from V and 5 bases from J, the junction contained 4 bases not matched to a gene. The germline V gene has CDR1 SGDLS and CDR2 YYNGEE. The CDR3 sequence is 14 residues long. The CDR3 loop reads CASSAAGQDNEQFF. In DNA, the CDR3 is TGTGCCAGCAGCGCGGCGGGACAGGACAATGAGCAGTTCTTC.

The chain employs TRBV5-5 and TRBJ1-2; D not resolved. Trimming removed 2 bases at V and 8 bases at J, with 7 bases between. This CDR3 has 11 residues. The germline CDR1 and CDR2 sequences are SGHKS and YYEKEE (reference sequence). For the CDR3, the DNA is TGTGCCAGCAGCTTATCCCTCGGCTACACCTTC. The encoded protein is CASSLSLGYTF.

The V gene is TRBV2, the J gene TRBJ2-4, with 7 bases identical to TRBD2. Germline CDR1 SNHLY, CDR2 FYNNEI. V trimming: 7 bases; J trimming: 2 bases; junction bases outside the gene matches: 11. The CDR3 has 16 amino acids. CDR3 sequence: CASIGRSGVTKNIQYF. In nucleotides, the CDR3 is TGTGCCAGCATCGGGAGGAGCGGAGTAACCAAAAACATTCAGTACTTC.

The V call is TRBV19, the J call TRBJ2-3; TRBD2 is a possible D gene (6 bases). Trimming took off 4 bases at V and 2 bases at J, with 13 bases between the two ends. The CDR3 is made up of 15 amino acids. Germline assignment: CDR1 LNHDA and CDR2 SQIVND (reference sequence). This chain's CDR3 is CASSTRDSHTDTQYF. The CDR3 nucleotides read TGTGCCAGTAGTACCCGGGACTCCCACACAGATACGCAGTATTTT.

This chain connects TRBV5-6 to TRBJ1-2, with D uncertain. CDR1 and CDR2 from the germline V gene are SGHDT and YYEEEE. V was pared by 1 base and J by 2 bases, with 6 bases between. The length of the CDR3 is 13 residues. Here the CDR3 DNA reads TGTGCCAGCAGCTTGAGAGGGAACTATGGCTACACCTTC. Encoded protein: CASSLRGNYGYTF.

V and J are TRBV30 and TRBJ2-7; D unresolved. Germline assignment: CDR1 GTSNPN and CDR2 SVGIG (reference sequence). The CDR3 spans 12 residues. With 4 bases removed from V and 0 bases from J, the gap between germline ends came to 7 bases. The CDR3 sequence is CAWTLSSYEQYF. The CDR3 bases are TGTGCCTGGACCCTGAGCTCCTACGAGCAGTACTTC.